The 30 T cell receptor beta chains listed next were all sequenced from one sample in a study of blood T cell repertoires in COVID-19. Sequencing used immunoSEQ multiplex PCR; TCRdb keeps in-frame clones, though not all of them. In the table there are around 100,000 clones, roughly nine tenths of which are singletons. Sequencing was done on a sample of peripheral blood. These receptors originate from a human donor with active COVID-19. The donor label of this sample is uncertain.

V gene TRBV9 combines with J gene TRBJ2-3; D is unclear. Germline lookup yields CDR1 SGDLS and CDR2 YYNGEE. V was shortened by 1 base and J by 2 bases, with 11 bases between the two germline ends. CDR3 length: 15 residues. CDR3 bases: TGTGCCAGCAGCGTACGAGGAAGGAACACAGATACGCAGTATTTT. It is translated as CASSVRGRNTDTQYF.

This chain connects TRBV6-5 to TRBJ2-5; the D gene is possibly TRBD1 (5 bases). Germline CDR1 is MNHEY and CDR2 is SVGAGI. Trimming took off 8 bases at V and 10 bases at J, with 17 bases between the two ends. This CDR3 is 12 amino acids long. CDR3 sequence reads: CASLGPQRGQYF. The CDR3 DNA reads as TGTGCCAGCCTGGGGCCCCAAAGGGGCCAGTACTTC.

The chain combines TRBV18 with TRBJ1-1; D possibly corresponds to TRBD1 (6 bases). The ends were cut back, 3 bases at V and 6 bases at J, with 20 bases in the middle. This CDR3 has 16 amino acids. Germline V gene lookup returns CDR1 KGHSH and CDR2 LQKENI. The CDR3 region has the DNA TGTGCCAGCTCACCTACGGGACAAGAAGTAGGAGCTGAAGCTTTCTTT. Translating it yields CASSPTGQEVGAEAFF.

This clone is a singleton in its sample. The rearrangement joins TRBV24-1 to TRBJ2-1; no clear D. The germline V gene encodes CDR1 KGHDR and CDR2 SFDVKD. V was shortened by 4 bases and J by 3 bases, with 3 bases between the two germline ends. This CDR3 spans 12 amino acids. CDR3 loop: CATSDSYNEQFF. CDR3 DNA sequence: TGTGCCACCAGTGACAGCTACAATGAGCAGTTCTTC.

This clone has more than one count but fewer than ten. DNA of the CDR3: TGTGCCAGTAGTGACTCCTCGCCCCAGCATTTT. This translates into CASSDSSPQHF. The J gene is TRBJ1-5, the V gene TRBV19, with D unresolved. The germline V and J ends were trimmed by 5 bases and 9 bases, with 8 bases remaining between them. The germline V gene encodes CDR1 LNHDA and CDR2 SQIVND (reference sequence). This CDR3 is built from 11 residues.

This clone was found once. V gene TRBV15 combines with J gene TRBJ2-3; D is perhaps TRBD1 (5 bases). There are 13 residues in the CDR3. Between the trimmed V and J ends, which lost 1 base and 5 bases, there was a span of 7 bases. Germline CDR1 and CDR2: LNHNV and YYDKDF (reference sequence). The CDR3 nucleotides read TGTGCCACCAGCAGAGTAGGGGAAGATACGCAGTATTTT. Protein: CATSRVGEDTQYF.

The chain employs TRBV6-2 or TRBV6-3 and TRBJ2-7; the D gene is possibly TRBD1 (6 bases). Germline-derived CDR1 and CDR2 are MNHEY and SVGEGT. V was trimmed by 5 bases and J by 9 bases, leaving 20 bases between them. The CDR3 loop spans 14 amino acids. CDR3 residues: CASSQYRDPMGQYF. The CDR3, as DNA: TGTGCCAGCAGTCAATACAGGGACCCTATGGGGCAGTACTTC.

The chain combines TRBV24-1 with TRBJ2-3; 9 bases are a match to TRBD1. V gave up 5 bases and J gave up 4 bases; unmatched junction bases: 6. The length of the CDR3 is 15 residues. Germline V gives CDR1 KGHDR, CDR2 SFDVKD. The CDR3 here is CATSGWGQGPDTQYF. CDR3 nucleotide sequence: TGTGCCACCAGTGGGTGGGGACAGGGTCCAGATACGCAGTATTTT.

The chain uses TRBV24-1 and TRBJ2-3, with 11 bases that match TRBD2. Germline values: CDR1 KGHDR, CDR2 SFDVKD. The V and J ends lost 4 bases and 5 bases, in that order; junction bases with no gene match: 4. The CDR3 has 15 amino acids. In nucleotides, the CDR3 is TGTGCCACCAGTGAGCCCGGACTAGCGGGAGATACGCAGTATTTT. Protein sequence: CATSEPGLAGDTQYF.

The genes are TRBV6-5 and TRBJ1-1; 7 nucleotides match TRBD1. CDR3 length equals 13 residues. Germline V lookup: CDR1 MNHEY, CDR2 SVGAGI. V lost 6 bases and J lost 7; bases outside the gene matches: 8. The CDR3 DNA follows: TGTGCCAGCAGCCTCAATTCAGGGGGTGAAGCTTTCTTT. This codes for CASSLNSGGEAFF.

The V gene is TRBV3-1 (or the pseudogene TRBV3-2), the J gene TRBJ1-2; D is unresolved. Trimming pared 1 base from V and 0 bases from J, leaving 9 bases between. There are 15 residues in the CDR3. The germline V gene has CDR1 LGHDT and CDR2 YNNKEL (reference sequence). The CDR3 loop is CASSQGHQANYGYTF. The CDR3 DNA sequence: TGTGCCAGCAGCCAAGGGCACCAAGCTAACTATGGCTACACCTTC.

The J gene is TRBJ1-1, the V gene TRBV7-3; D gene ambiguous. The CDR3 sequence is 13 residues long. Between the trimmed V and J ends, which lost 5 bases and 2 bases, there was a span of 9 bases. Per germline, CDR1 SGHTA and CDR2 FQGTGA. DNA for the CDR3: TGTGCCAGCAGCGACGAACTAAACACTGAAGCTTTCTTT. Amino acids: CASSDELNTEAFF.

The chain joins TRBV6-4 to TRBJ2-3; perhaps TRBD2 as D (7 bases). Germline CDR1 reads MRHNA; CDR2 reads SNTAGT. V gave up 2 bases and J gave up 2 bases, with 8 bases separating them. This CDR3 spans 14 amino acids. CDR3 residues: CASSDGGATDTQYF. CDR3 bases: TGTGCCAGCAGTGACGGGGGGGCCACAGATACGCAGTATTTT.

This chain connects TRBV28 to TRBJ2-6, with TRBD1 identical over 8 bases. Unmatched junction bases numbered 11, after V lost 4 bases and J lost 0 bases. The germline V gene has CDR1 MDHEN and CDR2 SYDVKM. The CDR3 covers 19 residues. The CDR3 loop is CASSSATGDLTSGANVLTF. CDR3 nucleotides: TGTGCCAGCAGTTCCGCGACAGGGGACCTAACCTCTGGGGCCAACGTCCTGACTTTC.

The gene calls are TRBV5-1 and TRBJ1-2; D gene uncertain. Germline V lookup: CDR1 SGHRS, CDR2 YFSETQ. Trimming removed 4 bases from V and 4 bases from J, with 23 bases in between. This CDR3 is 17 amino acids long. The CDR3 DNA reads TGCGCCAGCAGCAGGCCTGGAGCAGTGATAAACTCCTATGGCTACACCTTC. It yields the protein CASSRPGAVINSYGYTF. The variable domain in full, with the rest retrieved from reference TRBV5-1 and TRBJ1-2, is KAGVTQTPRYLIKTRGQQVTLSCSPISGHRSVSWYQQTPGQGLQFLFEYFSETQRNKGNFPGRFSGRQFSNSRSEMNVSTLELGDSALYLCASSRPGAVINSYGYTFGSGTRLTVV.

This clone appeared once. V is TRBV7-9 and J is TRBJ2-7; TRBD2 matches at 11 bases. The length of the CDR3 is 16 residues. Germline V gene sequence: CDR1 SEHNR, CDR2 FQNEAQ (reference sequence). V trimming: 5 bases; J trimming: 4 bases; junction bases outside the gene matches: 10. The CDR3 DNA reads TGTGCCAGCAGCCCCACTAGCGGGGGCCCTTCTTACGAGCAGTACTTC. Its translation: CASSPTSGGPSYEQYF. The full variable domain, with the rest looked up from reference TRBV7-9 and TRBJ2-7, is DTGVSQNPRHKITKRGQNVTFRCDPISEHNRLYWYRQTLGQGPEFLTYFQNEAQLEKSRLLSDRFSAERPKGSFSTLEIQRTEQGDSAMYLCASSPTSGGPSYEQYFGPGTRLTVT.

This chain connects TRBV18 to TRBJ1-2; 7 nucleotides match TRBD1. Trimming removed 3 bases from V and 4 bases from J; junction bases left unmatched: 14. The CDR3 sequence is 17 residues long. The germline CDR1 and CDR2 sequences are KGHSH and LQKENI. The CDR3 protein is CASSPFLPDRALYGYTF. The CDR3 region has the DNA TGTGCCAGCTCACCTTTCCTCCCAGACAGGGCCCTCTATGGCTACACCTTC.

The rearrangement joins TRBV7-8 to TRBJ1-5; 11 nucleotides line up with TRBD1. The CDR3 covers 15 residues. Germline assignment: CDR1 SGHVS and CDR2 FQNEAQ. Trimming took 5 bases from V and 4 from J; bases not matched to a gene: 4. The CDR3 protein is CASSMGTGGNQPQHF. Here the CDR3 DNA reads TGTGCCAGCAGCATGGGGACAGGGGGGAATCAGCCCCAGCATTTT.

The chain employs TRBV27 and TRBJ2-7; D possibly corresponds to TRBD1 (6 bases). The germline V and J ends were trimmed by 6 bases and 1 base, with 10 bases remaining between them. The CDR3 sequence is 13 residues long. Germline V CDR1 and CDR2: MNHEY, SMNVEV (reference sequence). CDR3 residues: CASSKTGSYEQYF. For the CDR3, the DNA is TGTGCCAGCAGCAAAACAGGGTCCTACGAGCAGTACTTC.

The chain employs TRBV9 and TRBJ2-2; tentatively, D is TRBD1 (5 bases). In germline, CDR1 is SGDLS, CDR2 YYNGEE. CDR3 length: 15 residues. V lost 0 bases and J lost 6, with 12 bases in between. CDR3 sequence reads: CASSVGTARAGELFF. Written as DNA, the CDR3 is TGTGCCAGCAGCGTAGGGACGGCCAGGGCCGGGGAGCTGTTTTTT. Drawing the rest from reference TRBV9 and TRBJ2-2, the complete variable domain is DSGVTQTPKHLITATGQRVTLRCSPRSGDLSVYWYQQSLDQGLQFLIQYYNGEERAKGNILERFSAQQFPDLHSELNLSSLELGDSALYFCASSVGTARAGELFFGEGSRLTVL.

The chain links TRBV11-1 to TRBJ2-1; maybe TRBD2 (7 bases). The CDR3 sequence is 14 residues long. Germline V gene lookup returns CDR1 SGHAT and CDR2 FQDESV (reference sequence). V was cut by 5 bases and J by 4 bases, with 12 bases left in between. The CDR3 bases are TGTGCCAGCAGCGAGGGGGGGGAATACAATGAGCAGTTCTTC. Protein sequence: CASSEGGEYNEQFF.

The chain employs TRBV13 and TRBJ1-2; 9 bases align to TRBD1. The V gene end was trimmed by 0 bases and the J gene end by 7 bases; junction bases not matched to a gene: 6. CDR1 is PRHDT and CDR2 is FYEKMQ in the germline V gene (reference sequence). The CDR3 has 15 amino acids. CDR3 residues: CASSLGGQGLFGYTF. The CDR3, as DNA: TGTGCCAGCAGCTTAGGGGGACAGGGCTTGTTTGGCTACACCTTC.

The CDR3 loop reads CASIARVGLAITTDTQYF. DNA of the CDR3: TGTGCCAGCATCGCTCGTGTAGGACTAGCGATAACAACAGATACGCAGTATTTT. The rearrangement links TRBV6-4 to TRBJ2-3, with 9 bases identical to TRBD2. Trimming cost V 7 bases and J 3 bases; bases outside gene matches: 17. This CDR3 contains 18 residues. Germline V CDR1 and CDR2: MRHNA, SNTAGT.

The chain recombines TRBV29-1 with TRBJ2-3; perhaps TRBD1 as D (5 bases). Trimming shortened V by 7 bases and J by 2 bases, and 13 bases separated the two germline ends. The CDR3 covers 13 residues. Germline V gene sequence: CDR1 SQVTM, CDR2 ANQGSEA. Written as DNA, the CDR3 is TGCAGCGGGAGTATGGGGCCCACAGATACGCAGTATTTT. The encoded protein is CSGSMGPTDTQYF.

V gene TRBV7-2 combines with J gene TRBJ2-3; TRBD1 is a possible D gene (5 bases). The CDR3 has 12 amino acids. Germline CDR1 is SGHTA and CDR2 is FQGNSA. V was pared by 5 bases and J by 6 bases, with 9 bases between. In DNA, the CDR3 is TGTGCCAGCAGCGACAGTGGGGATACGCAGTATTTT. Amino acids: CASSDSGDTQYF.

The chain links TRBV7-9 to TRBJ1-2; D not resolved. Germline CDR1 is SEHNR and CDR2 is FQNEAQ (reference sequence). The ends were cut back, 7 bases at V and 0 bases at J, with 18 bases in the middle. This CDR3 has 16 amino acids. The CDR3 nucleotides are TGTGCCAGCAAACCCGCCCCCGGGAGCTCTAACTATGGCTACACCTTC. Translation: CASKPAPGSSNYGYTF.

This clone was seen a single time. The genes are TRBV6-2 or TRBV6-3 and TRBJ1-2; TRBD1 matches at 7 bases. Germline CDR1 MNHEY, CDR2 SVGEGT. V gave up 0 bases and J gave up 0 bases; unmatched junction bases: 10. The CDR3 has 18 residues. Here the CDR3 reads CASSYSRTGETSNYGYTF. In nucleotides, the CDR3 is TGTGCCAGCAGTTACTCGCGGACAGGAGAGACCTCTAACTATGGCTACACCTTC.

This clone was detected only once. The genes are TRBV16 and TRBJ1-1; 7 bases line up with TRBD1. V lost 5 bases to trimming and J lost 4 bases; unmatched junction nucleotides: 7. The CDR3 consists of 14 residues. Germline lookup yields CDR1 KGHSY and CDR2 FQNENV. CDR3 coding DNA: TGTGCCAGCAGCGGAGGGGGCCGGGGCACTGAAGCTTTCTTT. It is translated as CASSGGGRGTEAFF.

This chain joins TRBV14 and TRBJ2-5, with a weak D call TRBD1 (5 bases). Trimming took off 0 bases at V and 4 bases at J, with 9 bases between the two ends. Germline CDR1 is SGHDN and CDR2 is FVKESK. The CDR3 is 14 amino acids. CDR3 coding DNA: TGTGCCAGCAGCCAAGAAAGGGGTTCAGAGACCCAGTACTTC. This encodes CASSQERGSETQYF.

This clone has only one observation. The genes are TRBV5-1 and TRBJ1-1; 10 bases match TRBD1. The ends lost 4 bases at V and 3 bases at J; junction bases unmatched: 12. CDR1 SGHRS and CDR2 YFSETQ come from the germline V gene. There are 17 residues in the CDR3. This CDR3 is CASSHRDRGMSDTEAFF. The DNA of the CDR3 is TGCGCCAGCAGCCACCGGGACAGGGGTATGAGCGACACTGAAGCTTTCTTT.